This TCR beta chain was recovered during a study of identical twins. Findings and caveats of the study: Beta clonotypes that were abundant in cord blood contained fewer insertions, a pattern absent from memory repertoires. Twins' excess sharing was less marked for out-of-frame beta sequences.

The germline gives CDR1 MNHNS, CDR2 SASEGT. The J segment lost 9 bases and the V segment lost 7 bases, leaving 12 bases of the junction unmatched. This CDR3 has 15 residues. The sample holds a few counts of this clonotype. Its target is unknown. TCRdb called the 5' RACE reads again in MiXCR, with one record for every CDR3 protein. The sample yields a few hundred thousand distinct CDR3 sequences, approximately 18% seen once. The chain links TRBV6-1 to TRBJ2-1, with 10 positions matching TRBD1. The source is a man between 50 and 59 years old in good health. The sequencing input was naive T cells sorted from blood. The CDR3 coding sequence is TGTGCCAGCAAACGAGGGACAGGGGCATTGGGTGAGCAGTTCTTC. Its protein is CASKRGTGALGEQFF.